This T cell receptor beta chain was sequenced for a study of T cells in Graves' hyperthyroidism and ophthalmopathy. Researchers took RNA transcripts and amplified the TCR beta CDR3 regions from them. An initial round of RT-PCR targeting the TCR CDR3 relied on the HTBI primer set. TCRdb processed the multiplex PCR reads anew with MiXCR; each CDR3 protein has one entry. Of around 620,000 distinct CDR3 sequences in the sample, 15% to 20% were seen once. Study-wide results and limits: Blood also carried most thyroid clonotypes expanded above 0.001.

The CDR3 length is 17 residues. J gave up 1 base and V 1 base, and 13 bases lay outside the gene matches. CDR1 is DFQATT, CDR2 SNEGSKA, per germline (reference sequence). This clonotype was recorded at least ten times. The antigen remains unidentified. The material sequenced was blood. The chain carries TRBV20-1 and TRBJ2-7, with 7 nucleotides matching TRBD2. The source of this sequence is a woman aged 25 to 39 with Graves' hyperthyroidism. CDR3 sequence reads: CSARARAGAGLSYEQYF. In DNA form, the CDR3 reads TGCAGTGCTAGAGCCAGGGCGGGAGCTGGGCTATCCTACGAGCAGTACTTC.